This T cell receptor beta chain was sequenced during a study of OX40 agonist ivuxolimab in advanced cancers. Trimming removed 1 base from V and 4 bases from J, with 5 bases in between. Germline V gene sequence: CDR1 SGHRS, CDR2 YFSETQ. This CDR3 is built from 12 residues. Measured with immunoSEQ multiplex PCR; TCRdb has only the in-frame clones, and not every one. The table lists 63,000 or so clones, 80% to 90% of them singletons, with approximately 1% in the top ten. The sequences come from CD4+ or CD8+ T cells sorted from blood, collected in a trial of the OX40 agonist ivuxolimab. This receptor was obtained from an adult with an advanced solid tumor such as melanoma, head and neck, liver or kidney cancer. V usage is TRBV5-1 and J usage is TRBJ2-5, with D uncertain. The CDR3 spells CASSLTRETQYF. The CDR3 DNA is TGCGCCAGCAGCTTGACGAGAGAGACCCAGTACTTC.